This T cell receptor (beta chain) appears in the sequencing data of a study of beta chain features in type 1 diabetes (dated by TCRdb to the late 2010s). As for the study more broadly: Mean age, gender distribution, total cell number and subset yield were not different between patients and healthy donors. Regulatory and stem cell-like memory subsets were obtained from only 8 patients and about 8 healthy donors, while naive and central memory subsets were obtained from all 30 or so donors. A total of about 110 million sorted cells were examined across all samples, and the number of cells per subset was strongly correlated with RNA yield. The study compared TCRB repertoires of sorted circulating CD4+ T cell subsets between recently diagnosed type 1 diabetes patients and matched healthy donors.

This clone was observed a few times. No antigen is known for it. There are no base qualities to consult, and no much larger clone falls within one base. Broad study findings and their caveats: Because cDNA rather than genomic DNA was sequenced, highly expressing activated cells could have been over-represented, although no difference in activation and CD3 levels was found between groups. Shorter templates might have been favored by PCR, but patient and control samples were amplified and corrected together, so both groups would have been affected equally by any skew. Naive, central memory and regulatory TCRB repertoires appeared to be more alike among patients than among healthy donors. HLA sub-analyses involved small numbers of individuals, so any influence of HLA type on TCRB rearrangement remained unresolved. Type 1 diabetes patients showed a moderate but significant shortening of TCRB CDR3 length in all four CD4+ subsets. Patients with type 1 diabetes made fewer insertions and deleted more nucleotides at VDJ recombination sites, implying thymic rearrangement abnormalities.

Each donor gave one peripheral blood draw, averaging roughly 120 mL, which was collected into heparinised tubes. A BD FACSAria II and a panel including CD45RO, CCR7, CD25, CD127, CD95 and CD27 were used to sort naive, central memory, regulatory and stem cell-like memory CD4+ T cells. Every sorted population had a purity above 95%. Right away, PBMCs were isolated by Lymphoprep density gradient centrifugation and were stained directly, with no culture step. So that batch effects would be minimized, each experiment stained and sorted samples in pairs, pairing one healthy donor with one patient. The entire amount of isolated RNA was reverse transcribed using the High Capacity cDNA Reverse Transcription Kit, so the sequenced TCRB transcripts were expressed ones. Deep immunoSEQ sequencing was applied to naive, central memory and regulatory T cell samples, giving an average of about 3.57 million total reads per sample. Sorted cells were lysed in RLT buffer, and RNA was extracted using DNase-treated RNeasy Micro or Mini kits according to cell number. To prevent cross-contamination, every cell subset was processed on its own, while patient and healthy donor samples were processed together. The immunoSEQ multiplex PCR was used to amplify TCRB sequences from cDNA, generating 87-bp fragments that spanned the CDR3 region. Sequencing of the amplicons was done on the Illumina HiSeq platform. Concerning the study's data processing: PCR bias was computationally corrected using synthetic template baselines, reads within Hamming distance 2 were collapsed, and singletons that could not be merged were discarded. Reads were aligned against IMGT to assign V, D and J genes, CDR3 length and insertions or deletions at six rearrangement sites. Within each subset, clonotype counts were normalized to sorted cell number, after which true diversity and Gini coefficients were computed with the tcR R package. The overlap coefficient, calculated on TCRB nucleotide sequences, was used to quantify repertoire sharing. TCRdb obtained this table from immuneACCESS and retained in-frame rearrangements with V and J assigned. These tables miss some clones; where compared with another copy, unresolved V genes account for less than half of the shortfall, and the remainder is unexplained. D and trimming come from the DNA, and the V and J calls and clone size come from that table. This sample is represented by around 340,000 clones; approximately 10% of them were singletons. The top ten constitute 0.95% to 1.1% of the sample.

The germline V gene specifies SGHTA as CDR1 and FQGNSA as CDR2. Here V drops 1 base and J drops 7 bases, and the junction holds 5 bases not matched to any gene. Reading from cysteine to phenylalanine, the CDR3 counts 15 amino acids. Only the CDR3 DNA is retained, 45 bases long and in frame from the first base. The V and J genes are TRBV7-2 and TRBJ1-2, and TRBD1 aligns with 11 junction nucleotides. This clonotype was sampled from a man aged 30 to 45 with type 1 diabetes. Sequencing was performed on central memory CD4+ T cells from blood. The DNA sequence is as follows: TGTGCCAGCAGCTTAGGCGGGACAGGGGGGGCTGGCTACACCTTC. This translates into CASSLGGTGGAGYTF.